This T cell receptor beta chain is from a study of Ad26.COV2.S vaccination and SARS-CoV-2 variants. Germline loops: CDR1 SGHNT, CDR2 YYREEE (reference sequence). CDR3 length: 12 amino acids. Trimming stripped 2 bases from V and 6 bases from J, with 9 bases between. This clone was recorded only once. Documented treatment: about 20 received Ad26.COV2.S at low or high dose, single or two shots; 5 received placebo; per-sample allocation not given. Vaccine and placebo recipients were sampled on day 63 after the first injection. Profiled with immunoSEQ multiplex PCR; TCRdb holds only in-frame clones, not every one. The table has 350,000 to 450,000 clones, about nine tenths seen once.

This chain joins TRBV5-4 and TRBJ2-7; the D call may be TRBD1 or TRBD2 (5 bases each). This material consisted of peripheral blood, taken in a trial of Ad26.COV2.S vaccine versus placebo. The source of this sequence is a person aged 18-60 years who received the Ad26.COV2.S COVID-19 vaccine or a placebo. In DNA form, the CDR3 reads TGTGCCAGCAGCTTTTGGGGGACCGAGCAGTACTTC. Its translation: CASSFWGTEQYF.